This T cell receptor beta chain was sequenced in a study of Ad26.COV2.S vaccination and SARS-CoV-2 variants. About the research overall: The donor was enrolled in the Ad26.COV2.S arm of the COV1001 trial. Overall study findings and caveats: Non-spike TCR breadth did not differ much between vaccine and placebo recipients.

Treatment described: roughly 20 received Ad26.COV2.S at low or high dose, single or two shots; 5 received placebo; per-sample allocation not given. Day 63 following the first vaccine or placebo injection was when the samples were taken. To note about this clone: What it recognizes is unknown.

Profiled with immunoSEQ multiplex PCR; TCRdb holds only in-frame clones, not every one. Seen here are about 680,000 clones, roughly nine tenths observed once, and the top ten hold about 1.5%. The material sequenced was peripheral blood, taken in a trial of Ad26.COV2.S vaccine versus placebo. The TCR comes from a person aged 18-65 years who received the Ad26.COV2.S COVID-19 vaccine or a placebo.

For the CDR3, the DNA is TGTGCCAGCAGCCCGCCTTTGGACCTTCCTAATGGCTACACCTTC. Protein sequence: CASSPPLDLPNGYTF. The V and J genes are TRBV7-9 and TRBJ1-2; D unclear. V was trimmed by 5 bases and J by 6 bases, leaving 19 bases between them. Germline V CDR1 and CDR2: SEHNR, FQNEAQ (reference sequence). The CDR3 sequence is 15 residues long.